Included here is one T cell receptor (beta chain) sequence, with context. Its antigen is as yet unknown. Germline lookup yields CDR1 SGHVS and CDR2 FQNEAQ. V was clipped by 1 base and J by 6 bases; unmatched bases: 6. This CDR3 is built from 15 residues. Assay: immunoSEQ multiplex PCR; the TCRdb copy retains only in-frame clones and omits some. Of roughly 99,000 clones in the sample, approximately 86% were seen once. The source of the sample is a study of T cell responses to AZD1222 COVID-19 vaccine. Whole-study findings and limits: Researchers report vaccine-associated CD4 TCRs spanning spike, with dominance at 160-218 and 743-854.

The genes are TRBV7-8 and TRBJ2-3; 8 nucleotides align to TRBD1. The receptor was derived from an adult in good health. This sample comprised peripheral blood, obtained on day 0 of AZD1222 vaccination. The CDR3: CASSLGTGQADTQYF. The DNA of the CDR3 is TGTGCCAGCAGCTTAGGAACGGGACAGGCCGATACGCAGTATTTT.